This T cell receptor (beta chain) was identified during a study of vaccination and CD4 T cells after COVID-19. Study information: Each individual in the study obtained two doses of BNT162b2 or mRNA-1273 vaccine. Study-wide results and caveats: In convalescent patients, 304 of 307 vaccine-specific clones were mono-reactive for SARS-CoV-2 spike.

Treatment in this sample: approximately 9-day PBMC culture with coronavirus spike peptide pools or control peptides (ViraFEST assay). Half the medium was exchanged for fresh IL-2 medium on days 3 and 7. Oncomine TCR Beta short-read sequencing was applied to DNA from cultured CD4+ T cells. From the PCR reads, TCRdb called clonotypes with MiXCR, one entry per CDR3 protein. The table lists more than 15,000 distinct CDR3 sequences, 40% to 50% of them singletons, with around 3.4% in the top ten. The germline gives CDR1 MNHNS, CDR2 SASEGT. The CDR3 has 15 residues. The V end was cut by 2 bases, the J end by 2 bases, with 12 bases between. A few counts support this clonotype. The antigen is not known.

The J gene is TRBJ2-5, the V gene TRBV6-1; D gene ambiguous. Source material: CD4+ T cells from blood, cultured in vitro. The clonotype originates from a human donor who had recovered from COVID-19. Written as DNA, the CDR3 is TGTGCCAGCAGTGAATCGGTTGGACGGCAAGAGACCCAGTACTTC. Translating gives CASSESVGRQETQYF.